This TCR beta chain was recovered during a study of cytomegalovirus exposure and HLA in healthy donors. Study-wide results and limits: Among donors in an Asian-associated ancestry cluster, a later analysis reportedly found fewer N-insertions than the roughly 610-donor mean. Cytomegalovirus association was listed for around 180 TCR beta chains.

V was shortened by 2 bases and J by 7 bases, with 12 bases between the two germline ends. The germline V gene has CDR1 MGHRA and CDR2 YSYEKL. This CDR3 region has 14 residues. The PCR ran on 60 Vbeta and 13 Jbeta primers. Repertoires were generated with immunoSEQ multiplex PCR, while TCRdb's copy carries only in-frame clones and drops some. Of about 96,000 clones in the sample, approximately 74% were seen once. This clone was observed a few times. Its specificity is not known. The sample taken for sequencing was PBMCs. The receptor's source is a female donor in good health and CMV-seropositive. The chain couples TRBV4-1 to TRBJ1-5; no reliable D call. The CDR3 spells CASSQPEARQPQHF. The CDR3 DNA reads as TGCGCCAGCAGCCAACCGGAGGCGCGCCAGCCCCAGCATTTT.